This TCR beta chain was documented in a study of blood T cell repertoires in COVID-19. Study-level information: Italy, Spain and the United States were the sources of the convalescent and acute COVID-19 samples. Sample material is recorded as cDNA or gDNA derived from T cells, B-cell-depleted T cells, or PBMCs.

Trimming left V 0 bases short and J 5 bases short, with 11 bases between. Germline V gene data show CDR1 as SGDLS and CDR2 as YYNGEE. The CDR3 has 15 amino acids. Authors' methods: Reference gene primers were amplified, and this amplification served to estimate nucleated cell counts. Assay: immunoSEQ multiplex PCR; the TCRdb copy retains only in-frame clones and omits some. The DNA gave D and trimming, while V, J and clone size come from that table. The table lists 130,000 or so clones, 60% to 85% of them singletons, with roughly 17% in the top ten. The sequence derives from a man aged 45 to 65 with acute or convalescent COVID-19. The sequenced material came from peripheral blood. The J gene is TRBJ1-4, the V gene TRBV9; no clear D gene. DNA of the CDR3: TGTGCCAGCAGCGTAGGGGCAGATTTAAATGAAAAACTGTTTTTT. Amino acids: CASSVGADLNEKLFF.